The text below deals with one T cell receptor (beta chain). The data were taken from a study of blood T cell repertoires in COVID-19. Study details: The United States, Italy and Spain supplied acute and convalescent COVID-19 samples. PBMCs, B-cell-depleted T cells, or T cells were the source of the cDNA or gDNA that made up the material.

V lost 0 bases, J lost 3 bases, and 11 bases lay in between. Germline V gives CDR1 SGHRS, CDR2 YFSETQ. The CDR3 consists of 15 residues. Original data processing: For nucleated cells, counts were estimated from reference gene primer amplification. Assay: immunoSEQ multiplex PCR; the TCRdb copy retains only in-frame clones and omits some. The DNA was the basis for D and trimming; V, J and clone size are from that table. The table lists 150,000 to 200,000 clones, 82% of them singletons. This sequence joins TRBV5-1 and TRBJ2-3, with a weak D call TRBD1 (6 bases). The sequenced material came from peripheral blood. This TCR was sampled from a woman under 40 with acute or convalescent COVID-19. The CDR3 DNA sequence: TGCGCCAGCAGCTTGGAGGGGGATGGGACAGATACGCAGTATTTT. Encoded protein: CASSLEGDGTDTQYF.